Listed below are T cell receptor beta chains from one sample, sequenced in a study of regulatory T cells in long-lasting Graves disease. TCRdb itself ran the multiplex PCR reads through MiXCR, one entry per CDR3 protein. Seen here are about 500,000 distinct CDR3 sequences, around 12% observed once, and the top ten hold about 8.9%. This sample also belongs to another study, concerning T cells in Graves' hyperthyroidism and ophthalmopathy.

Sample: peripheral blood mononuclear cells (PBMCs), taken at new diagnosis, from a patient treated with antithyroid drugs. All receptors derive from a woman between 25 and 40 years old with Graves disease. Both conserved end residues are part of each CDR3. A D gene is named only where the DNA matches it firmly. Clone size, where shown, is once, few, many, or a class for clones that have expanded.

>TRBJ2-7|TRBV7-2|-|-
CASSQRLKSYEQYF
TGTGCCAGCAGCCAGCGGCTGAAATCCTACGAGCAGTACTTC
>TRBJ2-7|TRBV20-1|TRBD1|many
CSARTGFYEQYF
TGCAGTGCTAGGACAGGGTTTTACGAGCAGTACTTC
>TRBJ2-3|TRBV29-1|TRBD2|many
CSVEGLQREWTDTQYF
TGCAGCGTTGAAGGTCTGCAGCGGGAGTGGACAGATACGCAGTATTTT
>TRBJ2-5|TRBV29-1|-|many
CSVTSGGGDQETQYF
TGCAGCGTTACTTCGGGCGGCGGGGACCAAGAGACCCAGTACTTC
>TRBJ2-7|TRBV2|-|many
CATQAGVGEQYF
TGTGCCACCCAGGCCGGTGTGGGGGAGCAGTACTTC
>TRBJ1-5|TRBV20-1|-|many
CSARGLDSLNQPQHF
TGCAGTGCTAGGGGATTAGACAGCCTCAATCAGCCCCAGCATTTT
>TRBJ1-5|TRBV20-1|TRBD1|many
CSAARQGLTDQPQHF
TGCAGTGCTGCGAGACAGGGCCTGACCGATCAGCCCCAGCATTTT
>TRBJ2-3|TRBV10-2|-|many
CASSVRRLRVSGDTQYF
TGCGCCAGCAGTGTACGAAGGTTGAGGGTGAGTGGAGATACGCAGTATTTT
>TRBJ1-6|TRBV5-6|TRBD1|-
CASSLGQGASSPLHF
TGTGCCAGCAGCTTGGGGCAGGGGGCGTCTTCACCCCTCCACTTT
>TRBJ2-1|TRBV11-1|-|once
CASSLRWRHPSNEQFF
TGTGCCAGCAGCTTAAGGTGGCGGCATCCATCCAATGAGCAGTTCTTC
>TRBJ2-1|TRBV7-9|-|few
CASSFGGGGTNEQFF
TGTGCCAGCAGCTTCGGGGGAGGGGGTACGAATGAGCAGTTCTTC
>TRBJ2-3|TRBV2|-|few
CASGKGASTDTQYF
TGTGCCTCAGGGAAGGGCGCTAGCACAGATACGCAGTATTTT
>TRBJ1-4|TRBV19|-|many
CASSMGQDNEKLFF
TGTGCCAGTAGTATGGGGCAGGATAATGAAAAACTGTTTTTT
>TRBJ2-1|TRBV3-1|TRBD2|few
CASSRVAGGYNEQFF
TGTGCCAGCAGCCGAGTAGCGGGAGGCTACAATGAGCAGTTCTTC
>TRBJ2-2|TRBV7-2|TRBD1|few
CASTVLGGGTGELFF
TGTGCCAGCACCGTTCTAGGGGGCGGCACCGGGGAGCTGTTTTTT
>TRBJ1-6|TRBV20-1|TRBD1|many
CSAAGQTENSPLHF
TGCAGTGCCGCGGGACAGACCGAGAATTCACCCCTCCACTTT
>TRBJ2-2|TRBV7-2|-|-
CASSLELGGELFF
TGTGCCAGCAGCTTAGAGTTGGGTGGGGAGCTGTTTTTT
>TRBJ1-2|TRBV4-3|TRBD1|-
CASSPRGGPRNYGYTF
TGCGCCAGCAGCCCCAGGGGGGGGCCCAGGAACTATGGCTACACCTTC
>TRBJ1-6|TRBV7-9|TRBD1|many
CASSLGPTGGSPLHF
TGTGCCAGCAGCTTAGGCCCGACAGGGGGATCACCCCTCCACTTT
>TRBJ1-1|TRBV6-1|TRBD1|many
CASSRNTQQGTEAFF
TGTGCCAGCAGCCGTAATACCCAACAGGGGACTGAAGCTTTCTTT
>TRBJ2-1|TRBV6-1|-|-
CATKEGLYTYNEQFF
TGTGCCACAAAAGAAGGACTCTATACCTACAATGAGCAGTTCTTC
>TRBJ1-2|TRBV6-5|TRBD1|-
CASSYSTGSGYTF
TGTGCCAGCAGTTACTCGACAGGGTCGGGCTACACCTTC
>TRBJ1-1|TRBV20-1|-|few
CSVWAGGGGTEAFF
TGCAGCGTATGGGCGGGGGGAGGGGGCACTGAAGCTTTCTTT
>TRBJ2-1|TRBV24-1|-|few
CATSEGGRAYNEQFF
TGTGCCACCAGTGAGGGAGGAAGGGCCTACAATGAGCAGTTCTTC
>TRBJ1-5|TRBV2|-|many
CASSQDSPNQPQHF
TGTGCCAGCAGTCAGGACAGCCCAAATCAGCCCCAGCATTTT
>TRBJ2-7|TRBV7-8|-|many
CASSLGGISYEQYF
TGTGCCAGCAGCTTAGGGGGGATTTCCTACGAGCAGTACTTC
>TRBJ2-2|TRBV7-2|TRBD2|many
CASSPRLAGGGFGELFF
TGTGCCAGCAGCCCCCGACTAGCGGGAGGGGGTTTTGGGGAGCTGTTTTTT
>TRBJ2-3|TRBV6-2/TRBV6-3|TRBD2|many
CASSYRAGGLVGQYF
TGTGCCAGCAGTTACAGGGCGGGAGGCCTCGTGGGGCAGTATTTT
>TRBJ1-5|TRBV7-2|-|-
CASSLARERPQHF
TGTGCCAGCAGCTTAGCCCGGGAACGGCCCCAGCATTTT
>TRBJ2-6|TRBV28|TRBD1|many
CASSLVGGPRNVLTF
TGTGCCAGCAGTTTGGTAGGGGGCCCGAGGAACGTCCTGACTTTC
>TRBJ2-5|TRBV18|-|many
CASSRGTGQETQYF
TGTGCCAGCTCACGGGGGACGGGACAAGAGACCCAGTACTTC
>TRBJ2-2|TRBV19|-|many
CASSPPAAEGTGELFF
TGTGCCAGTAGTCCTCCGGCTGCTGAGGGCACCGGGGAGCTGTTTTTT
>TRBJ2-7|TRBV6-5|TRBD2|many
CASSYRGRAYEQYF
TGTGCCAGCAGTTACCGCGGGAGGGCCTACGAGCAGTACTTC
>TRBJ2-2|TRBV30|-|many
CAWRKRATGELFF
TGTGCCTGGAGGAAAAGGGCCACCGGGGAGCTGTTTTTT
>TRBJ1-3|TRBV20-1|-|-
CSASKGVGNTIYF
TGCAGTGCTTCTAAGGGGGTTGGAAACACCATATATTTT
>TRBJ2-2|TRBV12-3/TRBV12-4|TRBD1|many
CASSIRDRVSTGELFF
TGTGCCAGCAGTATCCGGGACAGGGTTTCTACCGGGGAGCTGTTTTTT
>TRBJ2-5|TRBV6-5|-|many
CASSYSVVQETQYF
TGTGCCAGCAGTTACTCGGTAGTCCAAGAGACCCAGTACTTC
>TRBJ2-3|TRBV30|-|many
CAWSASGWGTDTQYF
TGTGCCTGGAGCGCCTCGGGGTGGGGCACAGATACGCAGTATTTT
>TRBJ2-5|TRBV5-6|-|-
CASSLPFERQETQYF
TGTGCCAGCAGCCTCCCCTTCGAAAGACAAGAGACCCAGTACTTC
>TRBJ1-4|TRBV19|-|-
CASSIGTLNEKLFF
TGTGCCAGTAGTATTGGAACACTGAATGAAAAACTGTTTTTT
>TRBJ1-1|TRBV20-1|-|few
CSASDGNPEAFF
TGCAGTGCTAGTGACGGGAACCCTGAAGCTTTCTTT
>TRBJ1-2|TRBV11-3|-|many
CASSFGGPLGGYTF
TGTGCCAGCAGCTTCGGCGGACCACTTGGAGGCTACACCTTC
>TRBJ1-1|TRBV9|-|many
CASSVEPTGGAEAFF
TGTGCCAGCAGCGTAGAGCCCACCGGGGGCGCTGAAGCTTTCTTT
>TRBJ2-1|TRBV9|-|many
CASSVESYNEQFF
TGTGCCAGCAGCGTAGAATCCTACAATGAGCAGTTCTTC
>TRBJ2-3|TRBV9|-|few
CASSVDTSTDTQYF
TGTGCCAGCAGCGTAGATACTAGCACAGATACGCAGTATTTT
>TRBJ1-1|TRBV9|-|once
CASSLGGPGTEAFF
TGTGCCAGCAGCTTAGGCGGCCCGGGAACTGAAGCTTTCTTT
>TRBJ2-1|TRBV2|TRBD2|-
CASLSGNIYEQFF
TGTGCCAGCCTTAGCGGGAACATTTACGAGCAGTTCTTC
>TRBJ2-7|TRBV11-2|TRBD1|many
CASSLRSGGAYEQYF
TGTGCCAGCAGCTTACGGTCAGGGGGCGCGTACGAGCAGTACTTC
>TRBJ1-1|TRBV10-3|-|many
CAIRAGISGAFF
TGTGCCATCCGGGCAGGCATCTCGGGAGCTTTCTTT
>TRBJ2-3|TRBV28|-|many
CASSQRDPRADTQYF
TGTGCCAGCAGCCAGAGGGACCCGCGGGCAGATACGCAGTATTTT